This entry lists 25 T cell receptor beta chains sequenced from one sample in a study of T cell responses to AZD1222 COVID-19 vaccine. Generated by immunoSEQ multiplex PCR, the TCRdb table keeps only in-frame clones and is missing some. The sample has roughly 180,000 clones, just over 85% seen once. Sequenced material: peripheral blood, taken on day 0 of AZD1222 vaccination. The receptors were gathered from an adult in good health.

With respect to this clone: One end of the junction varies from germline; a read error may be responsible. This chain joins TRBV9 and TRBJ2-1; 8 nucleotides agree with TRBD2. Germline V gene lookup returns CDR1 SGDLS and CDR2 YYNGEE. CDR3 length: 14 residues. CDR3 region: CVSSVLAVSNEQFF. The CDR3 nucleotides are TGTGTCAGCAGCGTACTAGCGGTTAGCAATGAGCAGTTCTTC.

The rearrangement joins TRBV15 to TRBJ1-4; a possible D gene is TRBD1 (5 bases). Germline CDR1 and CDR2: LNHNV and YYDKDF (reference sequence). Trimming took off 1 base at V and 6 bases at J, with 12 bases between the two ends. This CDR3 contains 15 residues. The CDR3 DNA follows: TGTGCCACCAGCAGAGGTGGAGGGGTTCATGAAAAACTGTTTTTT. It yields the protein CATSRGGGVHEKLFF.

This clone was picked up one time. The chain combines TRBV7-9 with TRBJ2-7; D gene ambiguous. Germline CDR1 and CDR2: SEHNR and FQNEAQ (reference sequence). This CDR3 has 12 amino acids. V lost 2 bases to trimming and J lost 6 bases, with 8 bases between them. CDR3 DNA: TGTGCCAGCAGCTTATCTCGGGCCGAGCAGTACTTC. Encoded protein: CASSLSRAEQYF.

The chain couples TRBV27 to TRBJ2-5; TRBD2 agrees at 7 bases. Trimming at V came to 5 bases and at J to 2 bases, leaving 8 bases not matched to a gene. CDR1 and CDR2 from the germline V gene are MNHEY and SMNVEV (reference sequence). This CDR3 spans 15 amino acids. This chain's CDR3 is CASSPRDYQQETQYF. In nucleotides, the CDR3 is TGTGCCAGCAGTCCTCGGGACTATCAACAAGAGACCCAGTACTTC.

The chain joins TRBV28 to TRBJ1-5, with 10 positions matching TRBD1. Germline CDR1 is MDHEN and CDR2 is SYDVKM. V lost 2 bases and J lost 2; bases outside the gene matches: 9. The CDR3 sequence is 18 residues long. In DNA, the CDR3 is TGTGCCAGCAGTTTAGCCCACTCCGGGACAGGGGGCAATCAGCCCCAGCATTTT. This translates into CASSLAHSGTGGNQPQHF.

This clone was seen only a few times. This chain links TRBV28 with TRBJ1-5; tentatively, D is TRBD1 (5 bases). Germline CDR1 is MDHEN and CDR2 is SYDVKM. V lost 1 base, J lost 2 bases, and 12 bases lay in between. CDR3 length: 16 amino acids. CDR3 DNA sequence: TGTGCCAGCAGTTTATTCCTATTGACAGGCAATCAGCCCCAGCATTTT. As protein: CASSLFLLTGNQPQHF.

The chain recombines TRBV29-1 with TRBJ1-5; TRBD1 aligns across 7 bases. V shed 6 bases and J 5 bases; nucleotides not matched to a gene: 10. Germline assignment: CDR1 SQVTM and CDR2 ANQGSEA. This CDR3 contains 14 residues. The CDR3 DNA sequence: TGCAGCGTCGCCGCCACAGGGGAAGATCAGCCCCAGCATTTT. Protein sequence: CSVAATGEDQPQHF.

The chain couples TRBV7-3 to TRBJ2-1; 10 nucleotides match TRBD2. This CDR3 spans 15 amino acids. Germline V CDR1 and CDR2: SGHTA, FQGTGA. Trimming took 5 bases from V and 9 from J; bases not matched to a gene: 10. The CDR3 is CASSPLAGVKSEQFF. The CDR3 bases are TGTGCCAGCAGCCCCCTAGCGGGAGTTAAGAGTGAGCAGTTCTTC. Combining the CDR3 with reference TRBV7-3 and TRBJ2-1 gives the whole variable domain GAGVSQTPSNKVTEKGKYVELRCDPISGHTALYWYRQSLGQGPEFLIYFQGTGAADDSGLPNDRFFAVRPEGSVSTLKIQRTERGDSAVYLCASSPLAGVKSEQFFGPGTRLTVL.

This clone was seen a single time. This chain links TRBV6-5 with TRBJ2-1; 12 bases match TRBD1. The length of the CDR3 is 15 residues. Germline V lookup: CDR1 MNHEY, CDR2 SVGAGI. The J segment lost 8 bases and the V segment lost 3 bases, leaving 5 bases of the junction unmatched. This CDR3 is CASSYQGQGADEQFF. CDR3 nucleotide sequence: TGTGCCAGCAGTTATCAGGGACAGGGGGCTGATGAGCAGTTCTTC.

This rearrangement joins TRBV6-5 to TRBJ1-5, with D maybe TRBD1 (5 bases). Germline CDR1 is MNHEY and CDR2 is SVGAGI. V shed 2 bases and J shed 3 bases, with 8 bases lying between them. This CDR3 contains 14 residues. Written as DNA, the CDR3 is TGTGCCAGCAGTTACCGGGGGTCCAATCAGCCCCAGCATTTT. It encodes CASSYRGSNQPQHF.

This chain links TRBV6-5 with TRBJ2-7; 10 nucleotides align to TRBD1. The CDR3 loop spans 16 amino acids. From germline, CDR1 is MNHEY and CDR2 SVGAGI. After removal of 4 bases from V and 1 base from J, the junction contained 7 bases not matched to a gene. CDR3 region: CASSWSRDRGSYEQYF. The CDR3 region has the DNA TGTGCCAGCAGTTGGTCCCGGGACAGGGGATCCTACGAGCAGTACTTC.

The chain couples TRBV28 to TRBJ1-5; 7 bases agree with TRBD1. The CDR3 covers 15 residues. Germline values: CDR1 MDHEN, CDR2 SYDVKM. The J segment lost 4 bases and the V segment lost 5 bases, leaving 8 bases of the junction unmatched. The CDR3 coding sequence is TGTGCCAGCAGTCCACTAACAGGGGTTAATCAGCCCCAGCATTTT. Translation: CASSPLTGVNQPQHF. Looking up the rest from reference TRBV28 and TRBJ1-5 gives the full variable domain: DVKVTQSSRYLVKRTGEKVFLECVQDMDHENMFWYRQDPGLGLRLIYFSYDVKMKEKGDIPEGYSVSREKKERFSLILESASTNQTSMYLCASSPLTGVNQPQHFGDGTRLSIL.

The genes are TRBV9 and TRBJ2-7; 7 bases are shared with TRBD1. The CDR3 is 14 residues long. The germline V gene has CDR1 SGDLS and CDR2 YYNGEE. Germline trimming cut 2 bases from V and 1 base from J; bases unmatched to any gene: 3. CDR3 sequence (DNA): TGTGCCAGCAGCGTCGACAGGGAATCCTACGAGCAGTACTTC. This translates into CASSVDRESYEQYF.

The chain carries TRBV20-1 and TRBJ1-1; D not certain. The CDR3 totals 11 residues. Trimming took off 6 bases at V and 0 bases at J, with 5 bases between the two ends. Germline-derived CDR1 and CDR2 are DFQATT and SNEGSKA (reference sequence). CDR3 nucleotides: TGCAGTGCGATCTTGAACACTGAAGCTTTCTTT. Translated, it gives CSAILNTEAFF.

The V gene is TRBV7-2, the J gene TRBJ1-3; tentative D call: TRBD1 (5 bases). Trimming cost V 2 bases and J 4 bases, with 15 bases left between them. The CDR3 runs to 16 residues. The germline V gene has CDR1 SGHTA and CDR2 FQGNSA. The CDR3 region is CASSLNPQGAGNTIYF. CDR3 nucleotides: TGTGCCAGCAGCTTAAACCCCCAGGGAGCCGGAAACACCATATATTTT.

The J gene is TRBJ2-2, the V gene TRBV6-1, with D possibly being TRBD2 (6 bases). Germline assignment: CDR1 MNHNS and CDR2 SASEGT. The CDR3 runs to 14 residues. V was trimmed by 8 bases and J by 3 bases, leaving 13 bases between them. In DNA form, the CDR3 reads TGTGCCAGCGCCCCGGGGGACTACACCGGGGAGCTGTTTTTT. Encoded protein: CASAPGDYTGELFF.

The chain is built from TRBV10-2 and TRBJ2-2; 8 positions agree with TRBD1. Looked up from germline, CDR1 is WSHSY and CDR2 is SAAADI. The CDR3 spans 14 residues. J was trimmed by 4 bases and V by 5 bases; bases with no gene match: 3. The CDR3 sequence: CASSQTGGTGELFF. CDR3 nucleotides: TGCGCCAGCAGTCAAACAGGGGGCACCGGGGAGCTGTTTTTT.

V usage is TRBV28 and J usage is TRBJ1-5; D gene uncertain. CDR1 is MDHEN, CDR2 SYDVKM, per germline. CDR3 length: 14 amino acids. Trimming shortened V by 7 bases and J by 7 bases, and 17 bases separated the two germline ends. DNA of the CDR3: TGTGCCAGCACCTCCCCGGAGGTGAGGCAGCCCCAGCATTTT. Amino acid sequence: CASTSPEVRQPQHF.

This rearrangement joins TRBV5-4 to TRBJ1-5; a possible D gene is TRBD1 (5 bases). The CDR3 is 14 residues long. Germline V gives CDR1 SGHNT, CDR2 YYREEE (reference sequence). V shed 1 base and J shed 4 bases, with 9 bases lying between them. The CDR3 here is CASSLRAGNQPQHF. The CDR3, as DNA: TGTGCCAGCAGCTTGAGGGCAGGGAATCAGCCCCAGCATTTT.

The CDR3 DNA reads TGCGCCAGCAGCTTGGAATGGGGACAGGGTAATGAAAAACTGTTTTTT. This sequence encodes CASSLEWGQGNEKLFF. This rearrangement joins TRBV5-1 to TRBJ1-4; 9 nucleotides line up with TRBD1. The CDR3 consists of 16 residues. The germline gives CDR1 SGHRS, CDR2 YFSETQ. V was clipped by 0 bases and J by 4 bases; unmatched bases: 4.

This CDR3 reads CASSLSLAGGEQYF. In DNA, the CDR3 is TGCGCCAGCAGCTTGTCATTAGCGGGAGGCGAGCAGTACTTC. J is TRBJ2-7 and V is TRBV5-1; TRBD2 agrees at 10 bases. The CDR3 is 14 residues long. Germline CDR1 is SGHRS and CDR2 is YFSETQ. J lost 6 bases, V lost 1 base, and 4 bases had no gene match. The whole variable domain, remainder taken from reference TRBV5-1 and TRBJ2-7, is KAGVTQTPRYLIKTRGQQVTLSCSPISGHRSVSWYQQTPGQGLQFLFEYFSETQRNKGNFPGRFSGRQFSNSRSEMNVSTLELGDSALYLCASSLSLAGGEQYFGPGTRLTVT.

The chain couples TRBV27 to TRBJ1-5; 9 bases line up with TRBD1. Per germline, CDR1 MNHEY and CDR2 SMNVEV (reference sequence). This CDR3 comprises 17 residues. The V segment lost 5 bases and the J segment 7 bases; nucleotides outside the gene matches: 15. The CDR3 reads CASSPRRSGTGRQPQHF. In DNA form, the CDR3 reads TGTGCCAGCAGTCCACGCCGTTCCGGGACAGGGAGGCAGCCCCAGCATTTT.

The rearrangement uses TRBV28 and TRBJ2-1; 12 nucleotides align to TRBD2. Looked up from germline, CDR1 is MDHEN and CDR2 is SYDVKM. Trimming at V came to 5 bases and at J to 10 bases, leaving 9 bases not matched to a gene. The CDR3 totals 15 residues. The CDR3 loop reads CASSLGTSGFGEQFF. In DNA, the CDR3 is TGTGCCAGCAGTCTTGGGACTAGCGGGTTCGGGGAGCAGTTCTTC.

A note on this clone: The same CDR3 is also encoded by other DNA sequences in this sample. This chain joins TRBV12-3 or TRBV12-4 and TRBJ1-3; D unresolved. The CDR3 covers 12 residues. Trimming took off 3 bases at V and 0 bases at J, with 0 bases between the two ends. CDR3 region: CASSFSGNTIYF. In DNA, the CDR3 is TGTGCCAGCAGTTTCTCTGGAAACACCATATATTTT.

This chain uses TRBV24-1 with TRBJ2-1; maybe TRBD2 (5 bases). Germline V lookup: CDR1 KGHDR, CDR2 SFDVKD. The CDR3 totals 11 residues. V shed 7 bases and J shed 5 bases, with 5 bases lying between them. The CDR3 nucleotides read TGTGCCACCAGGGGAGACAATGAGCAGTTCTTC. Its protein is CATRGDNEQFF.